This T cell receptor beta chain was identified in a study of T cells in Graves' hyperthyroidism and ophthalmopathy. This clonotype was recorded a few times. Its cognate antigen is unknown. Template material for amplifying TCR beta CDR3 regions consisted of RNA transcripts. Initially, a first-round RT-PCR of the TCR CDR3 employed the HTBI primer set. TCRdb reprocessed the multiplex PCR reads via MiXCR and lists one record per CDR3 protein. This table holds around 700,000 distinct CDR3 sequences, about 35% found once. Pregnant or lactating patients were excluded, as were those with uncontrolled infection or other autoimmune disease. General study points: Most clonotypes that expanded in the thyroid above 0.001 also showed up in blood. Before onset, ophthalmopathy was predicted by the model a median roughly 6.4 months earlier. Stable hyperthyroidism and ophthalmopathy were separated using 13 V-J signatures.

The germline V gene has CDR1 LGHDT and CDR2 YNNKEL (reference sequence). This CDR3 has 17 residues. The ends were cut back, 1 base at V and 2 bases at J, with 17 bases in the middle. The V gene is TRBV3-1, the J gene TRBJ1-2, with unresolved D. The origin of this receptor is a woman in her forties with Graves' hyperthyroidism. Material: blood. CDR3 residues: CASSQAPSKTRNYGYTF. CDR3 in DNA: TGTGCCAGCAGCCAAGCTCCCTCCAAGACCCGAAACTATGGCTACACCTTC.